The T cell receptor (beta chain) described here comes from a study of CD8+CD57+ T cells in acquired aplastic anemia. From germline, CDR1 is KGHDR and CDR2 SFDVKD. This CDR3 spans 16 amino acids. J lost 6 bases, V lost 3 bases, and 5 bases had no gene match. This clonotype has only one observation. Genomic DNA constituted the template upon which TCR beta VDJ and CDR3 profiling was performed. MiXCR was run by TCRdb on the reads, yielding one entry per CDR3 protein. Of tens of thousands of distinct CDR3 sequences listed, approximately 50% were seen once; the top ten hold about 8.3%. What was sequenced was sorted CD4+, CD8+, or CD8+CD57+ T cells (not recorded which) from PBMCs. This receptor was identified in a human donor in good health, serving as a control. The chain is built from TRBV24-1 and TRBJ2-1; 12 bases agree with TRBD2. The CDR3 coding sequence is TGTGCCACCAGTGATGCTAGCGGGGGGGCCATCAATGAGCAGTTCTTC. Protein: CATSDASGGAINEQFF.